This T cell receptor (beta chain) came from a study of T cell responses to AZD1222 COVID-19 vaccine. Remarks on this clone: Its antigen remains unidentified.

Study results and caveats: Spike-specific TCRs gained breadth and depth after people received two AZD1222 doses.

The assay was immunoSEQ multiplex PCR, and TCRdb's table has in-frame clones only and misses some. Of around 50,000 clones listed, around 80% were seen once; the top ten hold 10%. This specimen consisted of peripheral blood, obtained on day 0 of AZD1222 vaccination. The source of this sequence is an adult in good health.

The CDR3 region is CASSSRTGEAFF. The CDR3 DNA is TGTGCCAGTAGTTCACGGACAGGTGAAGCTTTCTTT. V is TRBV19 and J is TRBJ1-1; TRBD1 agrees at 7 bases. CDR1 and CDR2 from the germline V gene are LNHDA and SQIVND (reference sequence). The CDR3 is 12 amino acids. V lost 5 bases, J lost 7 bases, and 4 bases stayed unmatched.